The 24 T cell receptor beta chains in this list originate from one sample, sequenced in a study of vaccination effects on CD4 cells after COVID-19 (dated by TCRdb to between 2022 and 2023). In the ViraFEST assay, PBMC were stimulated with viral peptide pools, and TCR sequencing was then used to find antigen-specific CD4+ T cell clonotypes based on their expansion. After around 11 days of culture, CD4+ T cells were isolated with the EasySep CD4+ T cell isolation kit. Healthy vaccine recipients had no prior SARS-CoV-2 infection, confirmed by negative nucleocapsid antibodies before and after vaccination. To prepare the library, the immunoSEQ multiplex PCR assay was applied. TCRdb limited this immuneACCESS table to in-frame rearrangements with V and J called. A share of clones is missing; checked studies link under half to unresolved V genes, and the rest is unexplained. The sample yields about 27,000 clones; around three quarters were counted once. Clones ranked in the top ten supply more than 9% of the sample.

For these TCRs, the target antigens are not known. The source material was CD4+ T cells from PBMCs cultured with SARS-CoV-2 spike peptides, sampled before COVID-19 vaccination. The sample's cell subset or site label is to be understood as: SARS-CoV-2 spike overlapping peptide pool stimulation. The receptors derive from a human donor who received a COVID-19 vaccine.

The rearrangement links TRBV18 to TRBJ1-1; no definite D call. Germline loops: CDR1 KGHSH, CDR2 LQKENI. V was trimmed by 2 bases and J by 1 base, leaving 14 bases between them. The CDR3 consists of 16 residues. The CDR3 here is CASSPVVSAANTEAFF. CDR3 sequence (DNA): TGTGCCAGCTCACCAGTAGTATCGGCCGCGAACACTGAAGCTTTCTTT.

This clone was seen only a few times. This chain uses TRBV3-1 (or the pseudogene TRBV3-2) with TRBJ2-1; 7 bases are a match to TRBD1. The CDR3 is made up of 16 amino acids. The trim removed 4 bases at V and 4 bases at J, leaving 10 bases unmatched. Germline-derived CDR1 and CDR2 are LGHDT and YNNKEL (reference sequence). The CDR3: CASSRRGRQLYNEQFF. The CDR3 region has the DNA TGTGCCAGCAGCCGAAGGGGGCGGCAGCTATACAATGAGCAGTTCTTC.

CDR3 in amino acids: CASSAGTVRSEKLFF. CDR3 nucleotides: TGTGCCAGCTCCGCGGGTACAGTGCGAAGCGAAAAACTGTTTTTT. The rearrangement uses TRBV18 and TRBJ1-4; unclear D gene. The CDR3 is 15 residues long. Per germline, CDR1 KGHSH and CDR2 LQKENI. V lost 6 bases to trimming and J lost 8 bases, with 19 bases between them.

The chain recombines TRBV5-5 with TRBJ1-5, with TRBD1 matching over 10 bases. V gave up 2 bases and J gave up 3 bases; unmatched junction bases: 8. The germline V gene has CDR1 SGHKS and CDR2 YYEKEE (reference sequence). CDR3 length: 17 amino acids. The CDR3 DNA is TGTGCCAGCAGCTTCGGGCGGGACAGGGGTCTCAATCAGCCCCAGCATTTT. It codes for CASSFGRDRGLNQPQHF.

The chain links TRBV10-3 to TRBJ1-5; TRBD1 is a possible D gene (6 bases). Germline V gene lookup returns CDR1 ENHRY and CDR2 SYGVKD. This CDR3 region has 14 residues. V gave up 7 bases and J gave up 3 bases, with 13 bases separating them. The CDR3: CAITGDRFNQPQHF. The CDR3 nucleotides read TGTGCCATCACTGGCGACAGGTTCAATCAGCCCCAGCATTTT.

The chain carries TRBV3-1 (or the pseudogene TRBV3-2) and TRBJ2-1; TRBD2 aligns across 8 bases. With V trimmed by 2 bases and J by 0 bases, 6 bases remained unmatched. Germline CDR1 and CDR2: LGHDT and YNNKEL (reference sequence). This CDR3 contains 17 residues. The CDR3 DNA reads TGTGCCAGCAGCCAAACTAGCGGCCGAAGCTCCTACAATGAGCAGTTCTTC. Its translation: CASSQTSGRSSYNEQFF.

This clone has just a few counts. The J gene is TRBJ2-1, the V gene TRBV7-2; TRBD1 or TRBD2 may be the D gene (5 bases each). Germline CDR1 and CDR2: SGHTA and FQGNSA. Trimming removed 0 bases at V and 9 bases at J, with 12 bases between. The CDR3 sequence is 14 residues long. The CDR3 nucleotides are TGTGCCAGCAGCTTAGCTTGGGACGGCGCTGAGCAGTTCTTC. It yields the protein CASSLAWDGAEQFF.

This clone was seen a few times. This rearrangement joins TRBV5-1 to TRBJ1-2; D is possibly TRBD1 (6 bases). Per the germline V gene, CDR1 is SGHRS and CDR2 is YFSETQ. V lost 1 base to trimming and J lost 6 bases, with 16 bases between them. This CDR3 has 15 residues. The DNA of the CDR3 is TGCGCCAGCAGCTTGAGCGATCAGGGGACGGATGGCTACACCTTC. Its protein is CASSLSDQGTDGYTF.

Written as DNA, the CDR3 is TGCGCCAGCAGCTTGTTAGGTCACGAGCAGTACTTC. This encodes CASSLLGHEQYF. The genes are TRBV5-1 and TRBJ2-7; no definite D call. Deletions cut 1 base from V and 5 bases from J, with 7 bases between. There are 12 residues in the CDR3. Germline V CDR1 and CDR2: SGHRS, YFSETQ.

This chain joins TRBV4-1 and TRBJ1-6, with D unresolved. This CDR3 has 16 residues. CDR1 is MGHRA, CDR2 YSYEKL, per germline. The V and J ends lost 0 bases and 6 bases respectively, with 12 bases between them. CDR3 coding DNA: TGCGCCAGCAGCCAAGAGGGGAAACAGTCTAATTCACCCCTCCACTTT. It specifies CASSQEGKQSNSPLHF.

The V and J genes are TRBV5-4 and TRBJ1-4; TRBD1 is a possible D gene (6 bases). Trimming left V 4 bases short and J 8 bases short, with 15 bases between. The CDR3 spans 14 residues. The germline V gene encodes CDR1 SGHNT and CDR2 YYREEE (reference sequence). The chain's CDR3 is CASSEDPRGEKLFF. In nucleotides, the CDR3 is TGTGCCAGCAGCGAGGACCCGAGGGGGGAAAAACTGTTTTTT.

DNA for the CDR3: TGTGCCAGCAGCTTGGGCCGGGGGGATGAGCAGTTCTTC. Encoded protein: CASSLGRGDEQFF. The V and J genes are TRBV5-5 and TRBJ2-1; TRBD2 matches 7 bases. CDR1 SGHKS and CDR2 YYEKEE come from the germline V gene (reference sequence). There are 13 residues in the CDR3. Trimming cost V 0 bases and J 8 bases; bases outside gene matches: 2.

This sequence joins TRBV5-1 and TRBJ1-6, with D possibly being TRBD1 (5 bases). Trimming removed 3 bases at V and 0 bases at J, with 13 bases between. CDR1 is SGHRS and CDR2 is YFSETQ in the germline V gene. This CDR3 has 17 amino acids. Written as DNA, the CDR3 is TGCGCCAGCAGCTCAACCCCAGGGAGCTCCTATAATTCACCCCTCCACTTT. Its protein product is CASSSTPGSSYNSPLHF.

The chain carries TRBV7-8 and TRBJ2-7; a weak D match, TRBD2 (6 bases). Trimming left V 7 bases short and J 4 bases short, with 17 bases between. Germline V gene sequence: CDR1 SGHVS, CDR2 FQNEAQ. The CDR3 runs 14 residues. The CDR3 nucleotides read TGTGCCAGCACCCTAGGCGGGACCTTGTACGAGCAGTACTTC. Its translation is CASTLGGTLYEQYF. The full variable domain, completed using reference TRBV7-8 and TRBJ2-7, is GAGVSQSPRYKVAKRGQDVALRCDPISGHVSLFWYQQALGQGPEFLTYFQNEAQLDKSGLPSDRFFAERPEGSVSTLKIQRTQQEDSAVYLCASTLGGTLYEQYFGPGTRLTVT.

The rearrangement joins TRBV7-8 to TRBJ2-7, with D possibly called TRBD1 or TRBD2 (5 bases each). CDR3 size: 15 residues. Germline CDR1 reads SGHVS; CDR2 reads FQNEAQ. V was clipped by 5 bases and J by 2 bases, with 16 bases between them. CDR3 in amino acids: CASSAPGTRTYEQYF. The CDR3 nucleotides read TGTGCCAGCAGCGCCCCCGGGACCAGGACCTACGAGCAGTACTTC. Complete variable domain (other parts from reference TRBV7-8 and TRBJ2-7): GAGVSQSPRYKVAKRGQDVALRCDPISGHVSLFWYQQALGQGPEFLTYFQNEAQLDKSGLPSDRFFAERPEGSVSTLKIQRTQQEDSAVYLCASSAPGTRTYEQYFGPGTRLTVT.

Here the CDR3 DNA reads TGTGCCAGCAGCCAGGGACTAGCGGACTACAATGAGCAGTTCTTC. It translates to CASSQGLADYNEQFF. The V call is TRBV3-1 (or the pseudogene TRBV3-2), the J call TRBJ2-1; 11 bases line up with TRBD2. With 3 bases clipped from V and 3 bases from J, the junction kept 1 base outside the gene matches. This CDR3 is 15 amino acids long. CDR1 and CDR2 (germline): LGHDT, YNNKEL (reference sequence).

The chain is built from TRBV7-6 and TRBJ1-6; 7 bases are a match to TRBD1. This CDR3 spans 13 amino acids. With V trimmed by 5 bases and J by 9 bases, 4 bases remained unmatched. Germline CDR1 is SGHVS and CDR2 is FNYEAQ. The CDR3 coding sequence is TGTGCCAGCAGCCGGACAGGAGGTTCACCCCTCCACTTT. Residues: CASSRTGGSPLHF. Supplemented by reference TRBV7-6 and TRBJ1-6, the full variable domain reads GAGVSQSPRYKVTKRGQDVALRCDPISGHVSLYWYRQALGQGPEFLTYFNYEAQQDKSGLPNDRFSAERPEGSISTLTIQRTEQRDSAMYRCASSRTGGSPLHFGNGTRLTVT.

This clone was seen a handful of times. The rearrangement uses TRBV2 and TRBJ2-4, with TRBD1 matching over 8 bases. Germline V gene lookup returns CDR1 SNHLY and CDR2 FYNNEI. V lost 5 bases to trimming and J lost 6 bases; unmatched junction nucleotides: 6. This CDR3 region has 14 residues. Written as DNA, the CDR3 is TGTGCCAGCAGTAAACAGGGGGTGGCAAACATTCAGTACTTC. Amino acids: CASSKQGVANIQYF.

The table lists this clone with a count of one. The chain combines TRBV5-4 with TRBJ2-4; D not resolved. V dropped 0 bases and J dropped 7 bases, with 14 bases sitting between them. In germline, CDR1 is SGHNT, CDR2 YYREEE (reference sequence). This CDR3 comprises 15 residues. The CDR3 bases are TGTGCCAGCAGCTTGGGAGGCGAGGCCACGAACATTCAGTACTTC. Its translation is CASSLGGEATNIQYF.

This rearrangement joins TRBV2 to TRBJ1-5, with no clear D. The CDR3 sequence is 13 residues long. Germline CDR1 reads SNHLY; CDR2 reads FYNNEI. Trimming took 4 bases from V and 4 from J, leaving 8 bases between them. The CDR3 here is CASSGRVNQPQHF. The CDR3 DNA reads TGTGCCAGCAGTGGTAGGGTGAATCAGCCCCAGCATTTT.

V and J are TRBV19 and TRBJ2-6; 8 positions match TRBD2. The CDR3 covers 15 residues. Germline V lookup: CDR1 LNHDA, CDR2 SQIVND (reference sequence). Trimming took 7 bases from V and 2 from J; bases not matched to a gene: 4. The CDR3 sequence is CASTSGFAGANVLTF. The CDR3 DNA reads TGTGCCAGTACTAGCGGGTTCGCTGGGGCCAACGTCCTGACTTTC.

The rearrangement uses TRBV6-5 and TRBJ2-7; 10 bases agree with TRBD1. The CDR3 has 14 amino acids. In germline, CDR1 is MNHEY, CDR2 SVGAGI. J lost 2 bases, V lost 2 bases, and 0 bases had no gene match. CDR3 nucleotides: TGTGCCAGCAGTTACGGGACAGGGGCCTACGAGCAGTACTTC. Amino acid sequence: CASSYGTGAYEQYF.

The rearrangement uses TRBV23-1 and TRBJ2-2, with 7 bases matching TRBD2. TRBV23-1 is an ORF for which the function is uncertain. The CDR3 loop spans 17 amino acids. V lost 0 bases and J lost 0; bases outside the gene matches: 4. Here the CDR3 reads CASSQSRGLANTGELFF. CDR3 sequence (DNA): TGCGCCAGCAGTCAATCCCGAGGACTAGCGAACACCGGGGAGCTGTTTTTT.

V usage is TRBV27 and J usage is TRBJ1-1, with TRBD1 as a possible D gene (6 bases). This CDR3 contains 18 residues. The germline V gene has CDR1 MNHEY and CDR2 SMNVEV (reference sequence). Trimming took off 5 bases at V and 3 bases at J, with 25 bases between the two ends. The CDR3 nucleotides read TGTGCCAGCAGTAGGAGGACAGCCGCCTTGGTATCGGACACTGAAGCTTTCTTT. Protein sequence: CASSRRTAALVSDTEAFF.